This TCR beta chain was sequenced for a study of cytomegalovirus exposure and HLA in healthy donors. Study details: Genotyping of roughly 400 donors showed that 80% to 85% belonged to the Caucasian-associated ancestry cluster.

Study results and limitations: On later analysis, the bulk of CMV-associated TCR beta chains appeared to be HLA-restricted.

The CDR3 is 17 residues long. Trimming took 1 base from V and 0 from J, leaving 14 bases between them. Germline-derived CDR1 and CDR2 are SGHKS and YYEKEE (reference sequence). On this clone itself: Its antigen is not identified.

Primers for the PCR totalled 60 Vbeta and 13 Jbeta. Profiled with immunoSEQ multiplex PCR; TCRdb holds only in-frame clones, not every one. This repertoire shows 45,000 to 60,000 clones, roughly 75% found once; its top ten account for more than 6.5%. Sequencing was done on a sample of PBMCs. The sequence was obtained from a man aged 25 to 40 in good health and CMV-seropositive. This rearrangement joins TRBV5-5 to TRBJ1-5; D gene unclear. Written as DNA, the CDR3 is TGTGCCAGCAGCTTGAACAGTGGGAGCTATAGCAATCAGCCCCAGCATTTT. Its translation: CASSLNSGSYSNQPQHF. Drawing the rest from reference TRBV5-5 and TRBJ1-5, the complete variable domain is DAGVTQSPTHLIKTRGQQVTLRCSPISGHKSVSWYQQVLGQGPQFIFQYYEKEERGRGNFPDRFSARQFPNYSSELNVNALLLGDSALYLCASSLNSGSYSNQPQHFGDGTRLSIL.